Listed below are T cell receptor beta chains from one sample, sequenced in a study of blood T cell repertoires in COVID-19. Clones were read by immunoSEQ multiplex PCR, and TCRdb kept only the in-frame ones, dropping some. The sample shows roughly 250,000 clones, approximately 86% of them seen only once. Sequencing was performed on PBMCs or T cells enriched from blood (not recorded which). These receptors originate from a woman aged 35 to 49 with acute COVID-19. Each CDR3 is given with its conserved first and last residue. The order of the fields is CDR3 length, D gene, clone size, J gene, V gene, CDR3 protein, CDR3 DNA. D genes are given only for firm matches. Not every row has a clone size; where given, it reads once, few, many or a size class.

len: 14
d_gene: TRBD1
abundance: once
j_gene: TRBJ2-7
v_gene: TRBV6-5
CDR3aa: CASSPYRGSYEQYF
CDR3nt: TGTGCCAGCAGTCCGTACAGGGGCTCCTACGAGCAGTACTTC

len: 15
d_gene: -
abundance: -
j_gene: TRBJ1-3
v_gene: TRBV6-2/TRBV6-3
CDR3aa: CASSYNRDSGNTIYF
CDR3nt: TGTGCCAGCAGTTACAACCGGGACTCTGGAAACACCATATATTTT

len: 14
d_gene: -
abundance: -
j_gene: TRBJ2-3
v_gene: TRBV10-3
CDR3aa: CAISETKSTDTQYF
CDR3nt: TGTGCCATCAGTGAGACTAAGAGCACAGATACGCAGTATTTT

len: 15
d_gene: TRBD2
abundance: -
j_gene: TRBJ2-5
v_gene: TRBV6-5
CDR3aa: CASTMTSGSRETQYF
CDR3nt: TGTGCCAGCACCATGACTAGCGGGAGTAGAGAGACCCAGTACTTC

len: 15
d_gene: TRBD1
abundance: -
j_gene: TRBJ1-5
v_gene: TRBV6-5
CDR3aa: CASRAGTVSNQPQHF
CDR3nt: TGTGCCAGCAGGGCGGGGACAGTGAGCAATCAGCCCCAGCATTTT

len: 15
d_gene: -
abundance: -
j_gene: TRBJ2-2
v_gene: TRBV5-1
CDR3aa: CASSLDGGRTGELFF
CDR3nt: TGCGCCAGCAGCTTGGATGGGGGGAGGACCGGGGAGCTGTTTTTT

len: 12
d_gene: -
abundance: -
j_gene: TRBJ2-2
v_gene: TRBV6-6
CDR3aa: CASSTGIGELFF
CDR3nt: TGTGCCAGCAGTACAGGGATCGGGGAGCTGTTTTTT

len: 15
d_gene: -
abundance: -
j_gene: TRBJ2-1
v_gene: TRBV5-1
CDR3aa: CASSLAATSYNEQFF
CDR3nt: TGCGCCAGCAGCTTGGCCGCGACTAGTTACAATGAGCAGTTCTTC

len: 16
d_gene: -
abundance: -
j_gene: TRBJ2-5
v_gene: TRBV7-2
CDR3aa: CASSLGLAQGPETQYF
CDR3nt: TGTGCCAGCAGCTTAGGGCTAGCTCAAGGTCCAGAGACCCAGTACTTC

len: 11
d_gene: -
abundance: -
j_gene: TRBJ2-3
v_gene: TRBV7-8
CDR3aa: CASSTSDTQYF
CDR3nt: TGTGCCAGCAGCACATCCGATACGCAGTATTTT